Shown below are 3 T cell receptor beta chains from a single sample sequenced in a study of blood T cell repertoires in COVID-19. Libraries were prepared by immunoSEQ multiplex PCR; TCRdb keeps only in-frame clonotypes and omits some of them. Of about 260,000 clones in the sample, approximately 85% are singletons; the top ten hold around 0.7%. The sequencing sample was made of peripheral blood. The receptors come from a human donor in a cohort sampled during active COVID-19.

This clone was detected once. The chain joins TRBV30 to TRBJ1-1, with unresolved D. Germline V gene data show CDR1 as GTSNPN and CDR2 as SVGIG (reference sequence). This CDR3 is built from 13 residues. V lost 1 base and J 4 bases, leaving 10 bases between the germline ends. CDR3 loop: CAWSGGRGTEAFF. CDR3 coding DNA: TGTGCCTGGAGTGGAGGTCGCGGCACTGAAGCTTTCTTT.

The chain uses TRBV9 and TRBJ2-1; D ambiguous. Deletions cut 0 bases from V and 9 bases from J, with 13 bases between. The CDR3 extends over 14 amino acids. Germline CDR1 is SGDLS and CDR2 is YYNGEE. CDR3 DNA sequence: TGTGCCAGCAGCGTAGAACACCGCGGTGGTGAGCAGTTCTTC. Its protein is CASSVEHRGGEQFF.

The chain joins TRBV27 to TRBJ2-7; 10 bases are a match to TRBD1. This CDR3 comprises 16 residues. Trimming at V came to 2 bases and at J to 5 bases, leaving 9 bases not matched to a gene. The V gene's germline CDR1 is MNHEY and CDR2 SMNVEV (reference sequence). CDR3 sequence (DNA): TGTGCCAGCAGTTTAGGTTGGGGACAGGGGAATGACGAGCAGTACTTC. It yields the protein CASSLGWGQGNDEQYF.